This record concerns one TCR beta chain sequence. Its antigen is unknown. This entry is derived from a study of blood T cells in healthy people across ages. Whole-study context: Through template switching, about one barcoded beta molecule was captured per two T cells, as measured in model experiments. The study's findings and limits: Across the age range, TCR beta diversity per million T cells fell in a roughly linear way. Greater diversity and more naive CD4+ cells were seen in long-lived donors than in aged donors.

No fewer than 7 million PBMCs went into each sample. The use of a sample-barcoded 5' primer and a J-beta primer mix characterized a second PCR of roughly 7 to 11 cycles. TCRdb independently ran MiXCR on the 5' RACE reads; one entry per CDR3 protein. The sample lists about 1 million distinct CDR3 sequences; 40% to 50% were seen once. Germline lookup yields CDR1 DFQATT and CDR2 SNEGSKA (reference sequence). This CDR3 is 12 amino acids long. Trimming removed 5 bases from V and 6 bases from J; junction bases left unmatched: 3. The sample consisted of blood. The V and J genes are TRBV20-1 and TRBJ2-4; 8 bases line up with TRBD1. This sequence was found in a woman aged 55-69 years in good health. The CDR3 DNA sequence: TGCAGTGCTGTCACAGGGGGAAACATTCAGTACTTC. This gives the protein CSAVTGGNIQYF.